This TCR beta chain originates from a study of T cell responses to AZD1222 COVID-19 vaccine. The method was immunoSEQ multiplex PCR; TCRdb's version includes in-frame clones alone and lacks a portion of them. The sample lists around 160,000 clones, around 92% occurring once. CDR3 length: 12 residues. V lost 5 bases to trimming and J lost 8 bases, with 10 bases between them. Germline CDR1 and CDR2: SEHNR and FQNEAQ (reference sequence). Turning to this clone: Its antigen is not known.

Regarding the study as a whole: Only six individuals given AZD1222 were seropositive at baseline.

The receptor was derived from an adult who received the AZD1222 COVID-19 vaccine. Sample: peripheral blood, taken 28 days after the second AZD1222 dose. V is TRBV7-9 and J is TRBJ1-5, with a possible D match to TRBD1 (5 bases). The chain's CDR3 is CASSDQGEPQHF. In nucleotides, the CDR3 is TGTGCCAGCAGCGATCAGGGTGAGCCCCAGCATTTT.